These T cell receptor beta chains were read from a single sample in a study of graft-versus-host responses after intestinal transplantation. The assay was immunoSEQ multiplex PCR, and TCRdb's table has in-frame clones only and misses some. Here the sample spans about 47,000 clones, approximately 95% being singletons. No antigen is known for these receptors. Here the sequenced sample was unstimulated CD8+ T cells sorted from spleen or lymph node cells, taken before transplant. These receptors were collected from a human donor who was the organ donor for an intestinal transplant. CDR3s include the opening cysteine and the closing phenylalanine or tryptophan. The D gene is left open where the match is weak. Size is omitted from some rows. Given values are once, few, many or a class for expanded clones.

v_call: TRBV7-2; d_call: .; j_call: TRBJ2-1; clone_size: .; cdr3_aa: CASRTTPINEQFF; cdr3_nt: TGTGCCAGCAGGACTACCCCGATCAATGAGCAGTTCTTC
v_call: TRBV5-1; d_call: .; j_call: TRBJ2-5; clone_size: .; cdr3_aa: CASSPAGSAETQYF; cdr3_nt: TGCGCCAGCAGCCCCGCGGGGAGCGCGGAGACCCAGTACTTC
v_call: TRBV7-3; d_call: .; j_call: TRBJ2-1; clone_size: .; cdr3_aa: CASSLVAYNEQFF; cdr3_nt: TGTGCCAGCAGCTTAGTAGCGTACAATGAGCAGTTCTTC
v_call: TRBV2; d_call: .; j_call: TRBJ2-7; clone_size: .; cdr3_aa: CASAWTDYEQYF; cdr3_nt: TGTGCCAGCGCTTGGACAGACTACGAGCAGTACTTC
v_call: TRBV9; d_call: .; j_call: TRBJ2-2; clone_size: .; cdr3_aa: CASSVAYGELFF; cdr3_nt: TGTGCCAGCAGCGTAGCTTACGGGGAGCTGTTTTTT
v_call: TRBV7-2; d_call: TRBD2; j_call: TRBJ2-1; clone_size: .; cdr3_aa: CASSLVSGGLYNEQFF; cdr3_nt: TGTGCCAGCAGCTTAGTCAGCGGGGGCCTGTACAATGAGCAGTTCTTC
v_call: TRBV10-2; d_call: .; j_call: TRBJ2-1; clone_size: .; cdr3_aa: CASSESVSLTYYNEQFF; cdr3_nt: TGCGCCAGCAGTGAGTCGGTTAGCTTGACATACTACAATGAGCAGTTCTTC
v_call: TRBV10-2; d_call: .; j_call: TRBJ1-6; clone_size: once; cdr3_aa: CASNEGVERSLHF; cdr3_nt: TGCGCCAGCAACGAGGGAGTCGAAAGGTCCCTCCACTTT
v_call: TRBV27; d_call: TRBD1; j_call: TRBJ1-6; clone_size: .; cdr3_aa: CASSLGQGQSYNSPLHF; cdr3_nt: TGTGCCAGCAGTCTCGGACAGGGGCAGTCCTATAATTCACCCCTCCACTTT
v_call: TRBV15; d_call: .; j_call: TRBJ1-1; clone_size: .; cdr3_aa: CATSRKEDSRNTEAFF; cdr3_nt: TGTGCCACCAGCAGAAAGGAGGACAGTCGGAACACTGAAGCTTTCTTT
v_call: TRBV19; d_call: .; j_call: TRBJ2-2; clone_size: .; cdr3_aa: CASSVDWNTGELFF; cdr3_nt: TGTGCCAGTAGTGTGGACTGGAACACCGGGGAGCTGTTTTTT
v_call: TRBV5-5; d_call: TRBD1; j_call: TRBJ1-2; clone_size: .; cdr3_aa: CASSRGTGGGYTF; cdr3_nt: TGTGCCAGCAGCCGAGGGACAGGGGGCGGCTACACCTTC
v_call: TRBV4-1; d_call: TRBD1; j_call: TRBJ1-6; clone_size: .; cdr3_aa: CASSQVFRDRAIYNSPLHF; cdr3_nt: TGCGCCAGCAGCCAAGTCTTTCGGGACAGGGCGATTTATAATTCACCCCTCCACTTT
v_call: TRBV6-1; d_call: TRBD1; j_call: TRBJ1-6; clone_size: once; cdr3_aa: CASSDLTGAGSPLHF; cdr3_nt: TGTGCCAGCAGTGACTTAACAGGGGCGGGATCACCCCTCCACTTT
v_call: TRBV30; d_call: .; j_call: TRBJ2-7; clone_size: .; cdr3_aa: CAWSIGAGNHEQYF; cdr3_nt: TGTGCCTGGAGTATAGGGGCAGGGAATCACGAGCAGTACTTC
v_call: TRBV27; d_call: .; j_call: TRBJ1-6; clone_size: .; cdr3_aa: CASSLGLLTSSYNSPLHF; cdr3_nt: TGTGCCAGCAGTTTGGGACTGCTGACGAGCTCCTATAATTCACCCCTCCACTTT
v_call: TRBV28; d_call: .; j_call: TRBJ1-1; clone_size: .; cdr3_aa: CASSLQVVGTEAFF; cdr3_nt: TGTGCCAGCAGTTTACAGGTTGTGGGAACTGAAGCTTTCTTT
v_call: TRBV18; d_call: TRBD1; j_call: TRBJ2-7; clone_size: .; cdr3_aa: CASSLGTAYEQYF; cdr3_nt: TGTGCCAGCTCACTCGGGACAGCCTACGAGCAGTACTTC
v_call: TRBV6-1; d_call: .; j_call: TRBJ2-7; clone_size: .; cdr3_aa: CASSEWHTSGYEQYF; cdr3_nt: TGTGCCAGCAGTGAATGGCACACGAGCGGCTACGAGCAGTACTTC
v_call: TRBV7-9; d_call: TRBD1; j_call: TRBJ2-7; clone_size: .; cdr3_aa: CASSLAPGQGPSEQYF; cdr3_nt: TGTGCCAGCAGCTTAGCCCCGGGACAGGGTCCTTCCGAGCAGTACTTC
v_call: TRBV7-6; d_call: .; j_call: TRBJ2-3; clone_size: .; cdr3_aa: CASSSTTGPDTQYF; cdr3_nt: TGTGCCAGCAGCTCTACCACAGGGCCAGATACGCAGTATTTT
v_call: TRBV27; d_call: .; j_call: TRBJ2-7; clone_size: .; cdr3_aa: CASSLDATYEQYF; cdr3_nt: TGTGCCAGCAGTTTAGATGCCACCTACGAGCAGTACTTC
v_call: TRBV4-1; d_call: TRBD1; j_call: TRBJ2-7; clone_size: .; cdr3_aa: CASSQVTGGHYEQYF; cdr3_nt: TGCGCCAGCAGCCAAGTCACAGGGGGACACTACGAGCAGTACTTC
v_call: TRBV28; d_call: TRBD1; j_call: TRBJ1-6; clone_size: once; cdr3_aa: CASSTRPTGVNSPLHF; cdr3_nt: TGTGCCAGCAGTACGCGACCGACAGGGGTCAATTCACCCCTCCACTTT
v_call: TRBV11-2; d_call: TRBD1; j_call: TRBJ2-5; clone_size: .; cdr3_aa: CASSTYRGQETQYF; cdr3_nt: TGTGCCAGCAGTACATACAGGGGTCAAGAGACCCAGTACTTC
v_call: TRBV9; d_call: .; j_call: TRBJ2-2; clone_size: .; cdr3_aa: CASSLNTGELFF; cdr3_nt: TGTGCCAGCAGTTTGAACACCGGGGAGCTGTTTTTT
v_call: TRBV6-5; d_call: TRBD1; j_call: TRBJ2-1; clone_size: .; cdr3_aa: CASSYSGTDEYNEQFF; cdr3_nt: TGTGCCAGCAGTTACTCCGGGACAGATGAATACAATGAGCAGTTCTTC
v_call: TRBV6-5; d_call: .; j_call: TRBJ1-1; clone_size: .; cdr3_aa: CASSYSFGAVVNEAFF; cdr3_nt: TGTGCCAGCAGTTACTCCTTCGGTGCGGTCGTAAATGAAGCTTTCTTT
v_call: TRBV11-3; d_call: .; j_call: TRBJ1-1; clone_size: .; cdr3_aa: CASSFTGNFEAFF; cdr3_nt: TGTGCCAGCAGCTTTACGGGGAATTTTGAAGCTTTCTTT
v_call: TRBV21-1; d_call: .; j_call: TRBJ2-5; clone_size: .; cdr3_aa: CASADRGRQETQYF; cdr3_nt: TGTGCCAGCGCGGACAGGGGCCGTCAAGAGACCCAGTACTTC
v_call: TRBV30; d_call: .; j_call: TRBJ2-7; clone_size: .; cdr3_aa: CAWSLSGPTYEQYF; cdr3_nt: TGTGCCTGGAGTCTCAGCGGTCCGACCTACGAGCAGTACTTC
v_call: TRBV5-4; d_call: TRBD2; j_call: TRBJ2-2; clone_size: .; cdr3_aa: CASSSRLAGNTGELFF; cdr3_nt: TGTGCCAGCAGCTCCCGACTAGCGGGGAACACCGGGGAGCTGTTTTTT
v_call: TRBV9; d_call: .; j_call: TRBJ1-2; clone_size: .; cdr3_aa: CASSPPHTF; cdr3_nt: TGTGCCAGCAGCCCCCCCCACACCTTC
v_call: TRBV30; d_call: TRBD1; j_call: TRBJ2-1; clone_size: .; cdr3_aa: CACSQGADSPVRVSEQFF; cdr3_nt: TGTGCCTGTTCACAGGGGGCGGATAGCCCGGTCAGGGTCAGTGAGCAGTTCTTC
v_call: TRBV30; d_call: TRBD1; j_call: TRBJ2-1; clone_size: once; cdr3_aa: CAWSGGQSDEQFF; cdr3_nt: TGTGCCTGGAGTGGGGGACAGTCCGATGAGCAGTTCTTC
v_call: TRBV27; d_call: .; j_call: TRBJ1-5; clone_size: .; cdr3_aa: CASSPGTREPQHF; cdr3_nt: TGTGCCAGCAGTCCCGGGACCCGGGAGCCCCAGCATTTT
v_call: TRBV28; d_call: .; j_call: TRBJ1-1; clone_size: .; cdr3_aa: CASSLYMRQGRNTEAFF; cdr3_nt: TGTGCCAGCAGTTTATACATGCGGCAGGGGCGTAACACTGAAGCTTTCTTT
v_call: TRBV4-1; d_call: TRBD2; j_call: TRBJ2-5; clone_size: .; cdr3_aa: CASSQLPSGVKETQYF; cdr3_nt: TGCGCCAGCAGCCAACTGCCTAGCGGGGTGAAAGAGACCCAGTACTTC
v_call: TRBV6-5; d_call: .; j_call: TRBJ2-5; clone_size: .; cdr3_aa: CASRVGLQETQYF; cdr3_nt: TGTGCCAGCAGGGTAGGGCTCCAAGAGACCCAGTACTTC
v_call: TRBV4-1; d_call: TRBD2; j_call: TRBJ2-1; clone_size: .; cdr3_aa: CASSLETSGVLEQFF; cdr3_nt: TGCGCCAGCAGCCTCGAGACTAGCGGGGTACTTGAGCAGTTCTTC
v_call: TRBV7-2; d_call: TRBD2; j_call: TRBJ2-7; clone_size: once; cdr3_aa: CASSLPGALAGGPYEQYF; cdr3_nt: TGTGCCAGCAGCCTCCCGGGGGCGCTAGCGGGGGGACCCTACGAGCAGTACTTC
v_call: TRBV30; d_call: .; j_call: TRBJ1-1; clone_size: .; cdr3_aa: CAWNSGTLNTEAFF; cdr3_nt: TGTGCCTGGAACTCCGGGACCCTGAACACTGAAGCTTTCTTT
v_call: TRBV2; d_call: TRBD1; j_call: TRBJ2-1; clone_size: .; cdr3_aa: CASSENRGYNEQFF; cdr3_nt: TGTGCCAGCAGTGAAAACAGGGGCTACAATGAGCAGTTCTTC
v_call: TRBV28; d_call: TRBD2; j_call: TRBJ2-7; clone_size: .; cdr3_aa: CASSAQAGDYYEQYF; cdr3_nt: TGTGCCAGCAGCGCTCAAGCGGGGGATTACTACGAGCAGTACTTC
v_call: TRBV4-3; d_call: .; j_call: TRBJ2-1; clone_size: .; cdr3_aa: CASSQDAGVYEQFF; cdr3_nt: TGCGCCAGCAGCCAAGATGCAGGGGTCTATGAGCAGTTCTTC
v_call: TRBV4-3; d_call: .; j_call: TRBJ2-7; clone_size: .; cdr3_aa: CASSQDHPGISYEQYF; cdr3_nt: TGCGCCAGCAGCCAAGATCATCCGGGAATCTCCTACGAGCAGTACTTC
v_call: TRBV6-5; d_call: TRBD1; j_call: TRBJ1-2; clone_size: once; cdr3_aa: CASSNPLGTGNGYTF; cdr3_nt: TGTGCCAGCAGTAACCCCCTAGGGACAGGCAATGGCTACACCTTC
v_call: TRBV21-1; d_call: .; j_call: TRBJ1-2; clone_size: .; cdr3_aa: CASSNRTTGGGYTF; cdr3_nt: TGTGCCAGCAGCAATCGTACGACAGGGGGTGGCTACACCTTC
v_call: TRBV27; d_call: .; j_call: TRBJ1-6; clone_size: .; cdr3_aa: CASSLWPGQTPLHF; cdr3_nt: TGTGCCAGCAGTTTATGGCCAGGGCAGACACCCCTCCACTTT
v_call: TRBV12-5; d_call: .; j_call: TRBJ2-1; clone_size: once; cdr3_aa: CASGLVTYEQFF; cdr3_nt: TGTGCTAGTGGTTTGGTAACCTATGAGCAGTTCTTC
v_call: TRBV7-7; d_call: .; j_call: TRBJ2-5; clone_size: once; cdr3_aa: CASSLEFVGQMETQYF; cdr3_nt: TGTGCTAGCAGCTTAGAATTCGTGGGGCAGATGGAGACCCAGTACTTC
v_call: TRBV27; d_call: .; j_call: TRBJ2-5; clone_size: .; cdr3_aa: CASSLSAGAGETQYF; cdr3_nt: TGTGCCAGCAGTTTAAGTGCGGGGGCCGGGGAGACCCAGTACTTC
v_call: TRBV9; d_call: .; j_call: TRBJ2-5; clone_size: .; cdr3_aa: CASSVGASTGGEETQYF; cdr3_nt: TGTGCCAGCAGCGTAGGGGCGTCGACTGGCGGGGAAGAGACCCAGTACTTC
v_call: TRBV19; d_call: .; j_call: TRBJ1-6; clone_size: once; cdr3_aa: CASSNGRGGNSPLHF; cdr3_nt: TGTGCCAGTAGTAACGGGAGAGGAGGGAATTCACCCCTCCACTTT
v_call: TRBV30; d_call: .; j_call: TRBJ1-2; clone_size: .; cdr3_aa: CAWSAQGDYGYTF; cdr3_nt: TGTGCCTGGAGTGCGCAGGGTGACTATGGCTACACCTTC
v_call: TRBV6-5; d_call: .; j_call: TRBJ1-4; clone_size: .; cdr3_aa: CASSYSPDYPEKLFF; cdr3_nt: TGTGCCAGCAGTTACTCCCCCGACTACCCTGAAAAACTGTTTTTT
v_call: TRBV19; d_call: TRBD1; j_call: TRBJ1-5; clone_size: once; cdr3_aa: CASSPAQQGIGNQPQHF; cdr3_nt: TGTGCCAGTAGTCCAGCACAACAGGGGATTGGCAATCAGCCCCAGCATTTT
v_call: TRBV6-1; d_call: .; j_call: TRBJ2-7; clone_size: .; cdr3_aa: CASSVHGTPAYEQYF; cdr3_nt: TGTGCCAGCAGTGTTCACGGGACACCGGCCTACGAGCAGTACTTC
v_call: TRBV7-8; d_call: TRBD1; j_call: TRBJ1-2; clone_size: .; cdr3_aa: CASSLASLGGAFRQGVFDGYTF; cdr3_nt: TGTGCCAGCAGCTTAGCATCTTTGGGCGGTGCTTTCCGACAGGGGGTGTTTGATGGCTACACCTTC
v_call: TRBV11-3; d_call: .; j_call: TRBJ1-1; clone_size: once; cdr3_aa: CASSPSSGPEAFF; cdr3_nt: TGTGCCAGCAGCCCAAGTTCGGGTCCTGAAGCTTTCTTT